Shown below are 23 T cell receptor beta chains from a single sample sequenced in a study of control samples from healthy donors and cancer patients. Produced via immunoSEQ multiplex PCR; TCRdb's table is partial and in-frame only. This sample carries 100,000 to 150,000 clones, nearly 90% of them seen once, and the ten largest clones take 3.2%. Sequences were obtained from blood. These receptor sequences come from a man aged 50 to 60 in good health.

This sequence joins TRBV6-1 and TRBJ1-2; D gene uncertain. V lost 3 bases and J 8 bases, leaving 16 bases between the germline ends. Germline CDR1 MNHNS, CDR2 SASEGT. The CDR3 loop spans 14 amino acids. The DNA of the CDR3 is TGTGCCAGCAGTGAGAGGAATGGTCGCGGGGGCTACACCTTC. Encoded protein: CASSERNGRGGYTF.

The chain employs TRBV3-1 (or the pseudogene TRBV3-2) and TRBJ2-7; D is perhaps TRBD1 (5 bases). The CDR3 loop spans 14 amino acids. V lost 2 bases and J 3 bases, leaving 11 bases between the germline ends. CDR1 and CDR2 (germline): LGHDT, YNNKEL (reference sequence). CDR3 protein: CASSQKHRNYEQYF. CDR3 DNA sequence: TGTGCCAGCAGCCAAAAACACAGGAACTACGAGCAGTACTTC.

The sample holds one count of this clone. The CDR3 loop is CAWSWTGGREQYF. The CDR3 region has the DNA TGTGCCTGGAGCTGGACAGGGGGACGCGAGCAGTACTTC. The J gene is TRBJ2-7, the V gene TRBV30; 10 bases fit TRBD1. V was pared by 3 bases and J by 6 bases, with 5 bases of the junction left unmatched. The V gene's germline CDR1 is GTSNPN and CDR2 SVGIG (reference sequence). The CDR3 is 13 residues long. The full variable domain, its missing parts supplied by reference TRBV30 and TRBJ2-7, is SQTIHQWPATLVQPVGSPLSLECTVEGTSNPNLYWYRQAAGRGLQLLFYSVGIGQISSEVPQNLSASRPQDRQFILSSKKLLLSDSGFYLCAWSWTGGREQYFGPGTRLTVT.

The chain joins TRBV5-6 to TRBJ2-1; D possibly corresponds to TRBD1 (6 bases). The ends were cut back, 0 bases at V and 8 bases at J, with 24 bases in the middle. CDR1 is SGHDT and CDR2 is YYEEEE in the germline V gene. The CDR3 is made up of 18 amino acids. The CDR3 nucleotides are TGTGCCAGCAGCTTGGACCCACTTCTCGGGACAAAAGGGTATGAGCAGTTCTTC. Its translation is CASSLDPLLGTKGYEQFF.

This chain links TRBV11-2 with TRBJ2-3; TRBD2 matches at 8 bases. The CDR3 consists of 17 residues. Germline V gene lookup returns CDR1 SGHAT and CDR2 FQNNGV. Trimming at V came to 3 bases and at J to 7 bases, leaving 15 bases not matched to a gene. The CDR3 is CASSFTSFGGGRNTQYF. For the CDR3, the DNA is TGTGCCAGCAGCTTCACCTCCTTCGGGGGGGGCCGAAATACGCAGTATTTT. Combining the CDR3 with reference TRBV11-2 and TRBJ2-3 gives the whole variable domain EAGVAQSPRYKIIEKRQSVAFWCNPISGHATLYWYQQILGQGPKLLIQFQNNGVVDDSQLPKDRFSAERLKGVDSTLKIQPAKLEDSAVYLCASSFTSFGGGRNTQYFGPGTRLTVL.

The rearrangement links TRBV11-3 to TRBJ2-7; no reliable D call. The CDR3 spans 13 residues. Germline lookup yields CDR1 SGHNT and CDR2 YENEEA. Trimming left V 3 bases short and J 6 bases short, with 12 bases between. Here the CDR3 DNA reads TGTGCCAGCAGCTTCGCCGTCAGTGGCGAGCAGTACTTC. Protein: CASSFAVSGEQYF.

The chain couples TRBV19 to TRBJ2-1, with D perhaps TRBD2 (6 bases). Germline V CDR1 and CDR2: LNHDA, SQIVND (reference sequence). Trimming removed 7 bases from V and 6 bases from J, with 13 bases in between. This CDR3 contains 13 residues. CDR3 DNA: TGTGCCAGTACCTCGCGGGGATTCAATGAGCAGTTCTTC. Encoded protein: CASTSRGFNEQFF.

This chain uses TRBV5-4 with TRBJ2-3; D may match TRBD1 or TRBD2 (5 bases each). The ends were cut back, 6 bases at V and 0 bases at J, with 11 bases in the middle. The CDR3 covers 14 residues. The germline V gene encodes CDR1 SGHNT and CDR2 YYREEE (reference sequence). The CDR3 here is CASTSGPSTDTQYF. CDR3 nucleotides: TGTGCCAGCACCTCGGGACCTAGCACAGATACGCAGTATTTT.

The chain carries TRBV5-1 and TRBJ2-5, with 7 bases fitting TRBD2. CDR3 length: 16 amino acids. Germline CDR1 SGHRS, CDR2 YFSETQ. Trimming cost V 0 bases and J 9 bases; bases outside gene matches: 14. CDR3 in DNA: TGCGCCAGCAGCTTGGTGACGGTAGCGGGCCCCGGGGCCCAGTACTTC. It translates to CASSLVTVAGPGAQYF. Together with reference TRBV5-1 and TRBJ2-5, the CDR3 gives the full variable domain: KAGVTQTPRYLIKTRGQQVTLSCSPISGHRSVSWYQQTPGQGLQFLFEYFSETQRNKGNFPGRFSGRQFSNSRSEMNVSTLELGDSALYLCASSLVTVAGPGAQYFGPGTRLLVL.

The rearrangement joins TRBV5-6 to TRBJ2-3; the D is unclear. CDR3 length: 15 amino acids. Germline V CDR1 and CDR2: SGHDT, YYEEEE. Deletions cut 4 bases from V and 5 bases from J, with 17 bases between. The chain's CDR3 is CASSLAEFGRDTQYF. The CDR3 nucleotides read TGTGCCAGCAGCCTTGCCGAGTTTGGCAGAGATACGCAGTATTTT. The entire variable domain, with the rest obtained from reference TRBV5-6 and TRBJ2-3, is as follows: DAGVTQSPTHLIKTRGQQVTLRCSPKSGHDTVSWYQQALGQGPQFIFQYYEEEERQRGNFPDRFSGHQFPNYSSELNVNALLLGDSALYLCASSLAEFGRDTQYFGPGTRLTVL.

The chain has TRBV6-5 and TRBJ1-1, with D unresolved. The CDR3 loop spans 14 amino acids. V gave up 4 bases and J gave up 0 bases, with 9 bases separating them. Germline lookup yields CDR1 MNHEY and CDR2 SVGAGI. The chain's CDR3 is CASSSGSLNTEAFF. DNA of the CDR3: TGTGCCAGCAGTTCCGGCAGTTTGAACACTGAAGCTTTCTTT.

The rearrangement uses TRBV11-2 and TRBJ2-1; no clear D. CDR1 is SGHAT, CDR2 FQNNGV, per germline. The CDR3 spans 15 residues. V shed 4 bases and J shed 2 bases, with 12 bases lying between them. In nucleotides, the CDR3 is TGTGCCAGCAGCTCTCGCGGTTCGACCTACAATGAGCAGTTCTTC. It yields the protein CASSSRGSTYNEQFF. Full variable domain (missing parts from reference TRBV11-2 and TRBJ2-1): EAGVAQSPRYKIIEKRQSVAFWCNPISGHATLYWYQQILGQGPKLLIQFQNNGVVDDSQLPKDRFSAERLKGVDSTLKIQPAKLEDSAVYLCASSSRGSTYNEQFFGPGTRLTVL.

The gene calls are TRBV28 and TRBJ1-1; D call uncertain. CDR1 is MDHEN, CDR2 SYDVKM, per germline. Trimming left V 7 bases short and J 0 bases short, with 12 bases between. This CDR3 has 14 residues. The CDR3 is CASINEQLNTEAFF. CDR3 in DNA: TGTGCCAGCATCAACGAACAGCTGAACACTGAAGCTTTCTTT.

The chain employs TRBV28 and TRBJ1-1; D might be TRBD1 (6 bases). Germline loops: CDR1 MDHEN, CDR2 SYDVKM. CDR3 size: 15 residues. V lost 6 bases and J 10 bases, leaving 24 bases between the germline ends. CDR3 sequence (DNA): TGTGCCAGCAGCCCGCTGTGGCAGGGAGGGGGAAGAGCTTTCTTT. It translates to CASSPLWQGGGRAFF.

The chain employs TRBV10-3 and TRBJ2-2; D not resolved. The CDR3 has 16 residues. Germline CDR1 reads ENHRY; CDR2 reads SYGVKD. Between the trimmed V and J ends, which lost 0 bases and 0 bases, there was a span of 8 bases. This chain's CDR3 is CAISESKATNTGELFF. The CDR3 nucleotides are TGTGCCATCAGTGAGTCGAAGGCAACGAACACCGGGGAGCTGTTTTTT.

The chain combines TRBV28 with TRBJ2-3; D tentatively reads TRBD1 or TRBD2 (5 bases each). Germline V CDR1 and CDR2: MDHEN, SYDVKM. The CDR3 is 14 amino acids. V shed 3 bases and J shed 1 base, with 8 bases lying between them. The CDR3 region is CASSLGRGTDTQYF. Written as DNA, the CDR3 is TGTGCCAGCAGTTTGGGGCGGGGCACAGATACGCAGTATTTT.

The V gene is TRBV5-1, the J gene TRBJ2-7; D is possibly TRBD1 (6 bases). CDR3 size: 15 residues. The germline V and J ends were trimmed by 0 bases and 2 bases, with 12 bases remaining between them. Germline-derived CDR1 and CDR2 are SGHRS and YFSETQ. The CDR3 coding sequence is TGCGCCAGCAGCTTGGTTGGGACAAAAACCTACGAGCAGTACTTC. Protein: CASSLVGTKTYEQYF.

This clone is a singleton in its sample. This chain joins TRBV11-3 and TRBJ2-3; possible D gene TRBD2, 5 bases. Trimming took 5 bases from V and 1 from J, leaving 16 bases between them. The CDR3 has 16 residues. The germline V gene has CDR1 SGHNT and CDR2 YENEEA. The CDR3 DNA follows: TGTGCCAGCAGCCCACCTTCGGGATTTGGCACAGATACGCAGTATTTT. Translated, it gives CASSPPSGFGTDTQYF.

CDR3 nucleotide sequence: TGTGCCAGCAGTGAGCATAGCGGGGGCTCCAGCTCCTACAATGAGCAGTTCTTC. Protein product: CASSEHSGGSSSYNEQFF. The genes are TRBV6-4 and TRBJ2-1; 9 bases map to TRBD2. The CDR3 has 18 residues. The germline CDR1 and CDR2 sequences are MRHNA and SNTAGT. J gave up 0 bases and V 3 bases, and 9 bases lay outside the gene matches.

This clone was detected only once. The V and J genes are TRBV2 and TRBJ1-6; 7 bases agree with TRBD1. V trimming: 5 bases; J trimming: 7 bases; junction bases outside the gene matches: 8. The CDR3 has 15 amino acids. Germline V gives CDR1 SNHLY, CDR2 FYNNEI. CDR3 in amino acids: CASSTRDSQNSPLHF. Written as DNA, the CDR3 is TGTGCCAGCAGTACCCGGGACAGCCAAAATTCACCCCTCCACTTT.

This clone was detected once. The rearrangement links TRBV14 to TRBJ2-5; D is undetermined. There are 15 residues in the CDR3. Looked up from germline, CDR1 is SGHDN and CDR2 is FVKESK. Trimming left V 3 bases short and J 5 bases short, with 16 bases between. The CDR3 protein is CASSQDLSVEETQYF. In DNA, the CDR3 is TGTGCCAGCAGCCAGGACCTTTCCGTGGAGGAGACCCAGTACTTC.

The chain links TRBV2 to TRBJ2-1, with a tentative D call TRBD2 (7 bases). The CDR3 is made up of 13 amino acids. Germline V gene sequence: CDR1 SNHLY, CDR2 FYNNEI. Trimming took off 4 bases at V and 7 bases at J, with 11 bases between the two ends. The CDR3: CASSVGGANEQFF. The CDR3 bases are TGTGCCAGCAGTGTGGGGGGGGCGAATGAGCAGTTCTTC.

The rearrangement joins TRBV19 to TRBJ1-1, with D tentatively TRBD1 (5 bases). The CDR3 runs to 15 residues. The V end was cut by 4 bases, the J end by 1 base, with 13 bases between. Germline-derived CDR1 and CDR2 are LNHDA and SQIVND (reference sequence). The CDR3 sequence: CASSTGGGWNTEAFF. The CDR3 DNA sequence: TGTGCCAGTAGTACCGGGGGAGGCTGGAACACTGAAGCTTTCTTT.